The rows below give T cell receptor beta chains drawn from one sample of a study of PD-1 blockade in classical Hodgkin lymphoma. Measured with immunoSEQ multiplex PCR; TCRdb has only the in-frame clones, and not every one. The sample consists of about 32,000 clones, 88% of them appearing once. Sequencing was done on a sample of CD4+ T cells from blood. These receptors all stem from a human donor with classical Hodgkin lymphoma. The CDR3 runs from the conserved cysteine through the conserved F or W. A D gene is named only where the DNA matches it firmly. Part of the rows lack a size; the others show once, few, many or a class for expanded clones.

d_call,v_call,j_call,clone_size,cdr3_nt,cdr3_aa
NA,TRBV27,TRBJ1-5,NA,TGTGCCAGCAGTTTATCGGCCAGGGTGGGTAATCAGCCCCAGCATTTT,CASSLSARVGNQPQHF
TRBD2,TRBV14,TRBJ2-1,NA,TGTGCCAGCAGCCAAGATTTGGCGGGAGTGGGTGAGCAGTTCTTC,CASSQDLAGVGEQFF
NA,TRBV10-3,TRBJ2-3,once,TGTGCCACCCGGGGGCTAGCGGGCACAGATACGCAGTATTTT,CATRGLAGTDTQYF
TRBD2,TRBV5-1,TRBJ2-1,NA,TGCGCCAGCAGCAGTACTAGCGGGAGTTTCAATGAGCAGTTCTTC,CASSSTSGSFNEQFF
NA,TRBV7-8,TRBJ2-5,NA,TGTGCCAGCAGCTTAGGGGTCGGTAAAGAGACCCAGTACTTC,CASSLGVGKETQYF
TRBD1,TRBV6-1,TRBJ1-1,NA,TGTGCCAGCAGGCGGGGACAGGGGGCTGAAACTGAAGCTTTCTTT,CASRRGQGAETEAFF
NA,TRBV5-1,TRBJ1-1,NA,TGCGCCAGCAGCTTTTCCCTACGGGCCATCCCTGAAGCTTTCTTT,CASSFSLRAIPEAFF
NA,TRBV29-1,TRBJ2-6,NA,TGCAGCGTTGCTGCCGTACAGGGGAGGCGGTCTGGGGCCAACGTCCTGACTTTC,CSVAAVQGRRSGANVLTF
NA,TRBV29-1,TRBJ1-1,NA,TGCAGCGTTGTGGACGGGCCCTTGAACACTGAAGCTTTCTTT,CSVVDGPLNTEAFF
NA,TRBV7-2,TRBJ1-2,NA,TGTGCCAGCAGCTTAGGGCAGGGCGGCTATGGCTACACCTTC,CASSLGQGGYGYTF
TRBD2,TRBV4-1,TRBJ2-1,NA,TGCGCCAGCAGCCAAGAAGGGACTAGCGTAGGGAATGAGCAGTTCTTC,CASSQEGTSVGNEQFF
TRBD2,TRBV29-1,TRBJ2-7,NA,TGCAGCGCCCAGACTAGCGGGAGTGGAGGGGCCTACGAGCAGTACTTC,CSAQTSGSGGAYEQYF
NA,TRBV2,TRBJ1-4,NA,TGTGCCAGCAGTCTTCTCGGGATATGGGAAAAACTGTTTTTT,CASSLLGIWEKLFF
NA,TRBV19,TRBJ1-5,once,TGTGCCAGTAGTGATCAGGCCAATCAGCCCCAGCATTTT,CASSDQANQPQHF
NA,TRBV11-3,TRBJ1-1,NA,TGTGCCAGCAGCTTAGAAGGGACACAGAACACTGAAGCTTTCTTT,CASSLEGTQNTEAFF
NA,TRBV12-5,TRBJ1-1,once,TGTGCTAGTGGTCCGCCTTTCCCGGGCATGAACACTGAAGCTTTCTTT,CASGPPFPGMNTEAFF